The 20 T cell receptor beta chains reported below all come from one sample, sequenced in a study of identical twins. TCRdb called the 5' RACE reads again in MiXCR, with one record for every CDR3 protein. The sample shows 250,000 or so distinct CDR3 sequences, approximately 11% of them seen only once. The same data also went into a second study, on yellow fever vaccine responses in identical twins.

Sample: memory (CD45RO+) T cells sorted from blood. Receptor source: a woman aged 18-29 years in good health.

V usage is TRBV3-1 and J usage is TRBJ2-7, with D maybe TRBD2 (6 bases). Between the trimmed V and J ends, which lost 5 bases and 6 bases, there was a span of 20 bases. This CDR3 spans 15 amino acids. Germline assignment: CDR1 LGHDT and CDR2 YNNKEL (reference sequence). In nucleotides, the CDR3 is TGTGCCAGCAGCTACGGCGGCGGAGGGGTCGGCGAGCAGTACTTC. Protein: CASSYGGGGVGEQYF.

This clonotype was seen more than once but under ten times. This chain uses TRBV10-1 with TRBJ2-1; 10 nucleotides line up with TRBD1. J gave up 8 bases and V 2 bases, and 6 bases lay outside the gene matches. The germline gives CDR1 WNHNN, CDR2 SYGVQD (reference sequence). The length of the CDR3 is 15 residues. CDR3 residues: CASSEPGTGVDEQFF. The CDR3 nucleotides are TGCGCCAGCAGTGAGCCCGGGACAGGGGTCGATGAGCAGTTCTTC.

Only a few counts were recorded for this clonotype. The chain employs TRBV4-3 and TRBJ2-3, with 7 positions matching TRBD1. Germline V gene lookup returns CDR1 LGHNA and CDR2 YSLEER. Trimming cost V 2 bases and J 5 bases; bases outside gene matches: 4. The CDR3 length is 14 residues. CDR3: CASSQLGGGDTQYF. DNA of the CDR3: TGCGCCAGCAGCCAACTAGGGGGCGGAGATACGCAGTATTTT.

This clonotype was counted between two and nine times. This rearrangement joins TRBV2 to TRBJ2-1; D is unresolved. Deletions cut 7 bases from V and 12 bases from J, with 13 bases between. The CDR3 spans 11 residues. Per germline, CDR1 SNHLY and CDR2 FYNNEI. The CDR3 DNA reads TGTGCCAGCACGGGCCCTTCGTCGCAGTTCTTC. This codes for CASTGPSSQFF.

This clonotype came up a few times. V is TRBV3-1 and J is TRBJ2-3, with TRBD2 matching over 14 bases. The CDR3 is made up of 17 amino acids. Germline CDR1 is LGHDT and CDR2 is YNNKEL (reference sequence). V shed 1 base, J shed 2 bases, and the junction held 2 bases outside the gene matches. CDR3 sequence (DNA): TGTGCCAGCAGCCAAGGGACTAGCGGGGGGTACACAGATACGCAGTATTTT. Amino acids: CASSQGTSGGYTDTQYF.

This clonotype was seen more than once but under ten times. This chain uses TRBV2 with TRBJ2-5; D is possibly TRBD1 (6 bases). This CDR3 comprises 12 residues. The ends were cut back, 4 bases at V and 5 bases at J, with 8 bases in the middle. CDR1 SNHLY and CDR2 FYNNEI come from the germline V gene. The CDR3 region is CASSGQVETQYF. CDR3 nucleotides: TGTGCCAGCAGTGGACAGGTGGAGACCCAGTACTTC. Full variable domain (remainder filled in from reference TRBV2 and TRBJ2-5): EPEVTQTPSHQVTQMGQEVILRCVPISNHLYFYWYRQILGQKVEFLVSFYNNEISEKSEIFDDQFSVERPDGSNFTLKIRSTKLEDSAMYFCASSGQVETQYFGPGTRLLVL.

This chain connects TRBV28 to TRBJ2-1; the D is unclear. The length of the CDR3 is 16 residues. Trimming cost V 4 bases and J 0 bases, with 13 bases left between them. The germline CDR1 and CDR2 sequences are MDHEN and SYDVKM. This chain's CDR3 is CASSSPQGNSYNEQFF. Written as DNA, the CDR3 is TGTGCCAGCAGTTCACCCCAAGGGAACTCCTACAATGAGCAGTTCTTC. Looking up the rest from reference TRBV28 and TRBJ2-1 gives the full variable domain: DVKVTQSSRYLVKRTGEKVFLECVQDMDHENMFWYRQDPGLGLRLIYFSYDVKMKEKGDIPEGYSVSREKKERFSLILESASTNQTSMYLCASSSPQGNSYNEQFFGPGTRLTVL.

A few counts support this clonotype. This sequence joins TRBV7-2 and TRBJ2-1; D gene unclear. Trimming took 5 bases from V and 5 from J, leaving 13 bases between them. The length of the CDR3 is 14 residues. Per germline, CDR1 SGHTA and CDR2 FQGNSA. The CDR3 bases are TGTGCCAGCAGCCCGTCGGTTGGGAACAATGAGCAGTTCTTC. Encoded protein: CASSPSVGNNEQFF. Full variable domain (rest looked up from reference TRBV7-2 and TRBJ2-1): GAGVSQSPSNKVTEKGKDVELRCDPISGHTALYWYRQSLGQGLEFLIYFQGNSAPDKSGLPSDRFSAERTGGSVSTLTIQRTQQEDSAVYLCASSPSVGNNEQFFGPGTRLTVL.

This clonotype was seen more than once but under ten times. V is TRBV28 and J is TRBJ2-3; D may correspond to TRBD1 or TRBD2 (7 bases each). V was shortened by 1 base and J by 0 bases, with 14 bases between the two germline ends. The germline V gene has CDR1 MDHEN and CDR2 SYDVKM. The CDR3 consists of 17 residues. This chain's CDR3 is CASSLYRGLSSTDTQYF. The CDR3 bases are TGTGCCAGCAGTTTATACAGGGGACTATCTAGCACAGATACGCAGTATTTT. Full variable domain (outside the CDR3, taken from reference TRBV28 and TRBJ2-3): DVKVTQSSRYLVKRTGEKVFLECVQDMDHENMFWYRQDPGLGLRLIYFSYDVKMKEKGDIPEGYSVSREKKERFSLILESASTNQTSMYLCASSLYRGLSSTDTQYFGPGTRLTVL.

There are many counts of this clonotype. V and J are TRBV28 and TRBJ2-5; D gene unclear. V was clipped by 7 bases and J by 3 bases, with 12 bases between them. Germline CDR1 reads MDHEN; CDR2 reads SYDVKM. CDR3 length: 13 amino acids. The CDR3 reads CASTTPGEETQYF. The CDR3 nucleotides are TGTGCCAGCACCACCCCGGGTGAAGAGACCCAGTACTTC. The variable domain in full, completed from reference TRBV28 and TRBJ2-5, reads DVKVTQSSRYLVKRTGEKVFLECVQDMDHENMFWYRQDPGLGLRLIYFSYDVKMKEKGDIPEGYSVSREKKERFSLILESASTNQTSMYLCASTTPGEETQYFGPGTRLLVL.

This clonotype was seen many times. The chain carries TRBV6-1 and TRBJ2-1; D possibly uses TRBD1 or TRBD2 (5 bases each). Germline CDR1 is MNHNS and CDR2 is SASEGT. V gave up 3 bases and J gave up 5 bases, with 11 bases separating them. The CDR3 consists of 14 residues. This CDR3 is CASSEGTDHNEQFF. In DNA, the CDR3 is TGTGCCAGCAGTGAGGGGACCGACCACAATGAGCAGTTCTTC.

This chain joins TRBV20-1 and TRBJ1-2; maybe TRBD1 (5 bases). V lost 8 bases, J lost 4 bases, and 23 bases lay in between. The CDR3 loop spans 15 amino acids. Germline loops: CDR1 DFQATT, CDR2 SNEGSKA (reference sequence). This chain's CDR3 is CSTRESGTFTYGYTF. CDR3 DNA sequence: TGCAGTACCCGAGAATCGGGGACCTTTACCTATGGCTACACCTTC.

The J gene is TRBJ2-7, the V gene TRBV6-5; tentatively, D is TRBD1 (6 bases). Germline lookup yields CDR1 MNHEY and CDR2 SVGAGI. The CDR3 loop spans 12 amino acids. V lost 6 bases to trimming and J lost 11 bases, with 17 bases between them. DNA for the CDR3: TGTGCCAGCAGGCGACCCGAGGCAGGGGAGTACTTC. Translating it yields CASRRPEAGEYF.

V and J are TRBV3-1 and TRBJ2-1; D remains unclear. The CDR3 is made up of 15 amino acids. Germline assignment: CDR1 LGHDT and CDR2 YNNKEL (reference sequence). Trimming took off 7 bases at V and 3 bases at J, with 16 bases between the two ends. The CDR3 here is CASTLGTGRYNEQFF. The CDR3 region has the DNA TGTGCCAGCACCCTCGGCACGGGCCGCTACAATGAGCAGTTCTTC.

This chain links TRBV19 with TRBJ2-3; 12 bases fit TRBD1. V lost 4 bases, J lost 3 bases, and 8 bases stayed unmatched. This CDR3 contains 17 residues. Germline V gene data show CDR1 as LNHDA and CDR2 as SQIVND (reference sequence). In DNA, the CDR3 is TGTGCCAGTAGTAGAAGGCCGGGACAGGGGGCAACAGATACGCAGTATTTT. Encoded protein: CASSRRPGQGATDTQYF.

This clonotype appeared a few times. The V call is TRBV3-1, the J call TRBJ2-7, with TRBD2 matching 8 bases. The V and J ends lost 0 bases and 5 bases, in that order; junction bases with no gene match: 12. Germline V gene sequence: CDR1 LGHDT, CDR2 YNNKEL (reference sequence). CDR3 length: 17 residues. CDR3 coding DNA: TGTGCCAGCAGCCAAGACCATAGGGGACTAGTACCCGACGAGCAGTACTTC. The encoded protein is CASSQDHRGLVPDEQYF.

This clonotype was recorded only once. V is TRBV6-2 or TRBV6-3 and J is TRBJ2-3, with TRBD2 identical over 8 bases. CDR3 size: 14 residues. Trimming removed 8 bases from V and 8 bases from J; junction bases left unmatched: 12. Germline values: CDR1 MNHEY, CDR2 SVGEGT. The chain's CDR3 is CASELAGSWGTQYF. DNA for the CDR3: TGTGCCAGCGAATTAGCGGGATCCTGGGGTACGCAGTATTTT.

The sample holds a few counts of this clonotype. Here the CDR3 reads CGVTLAGGSFYTQYF. The CDR3 DNA is TGCGGCGTAACTTTAGCGGGGGGTTCCTTCTATACGCAGTATTTT. This chain links TRBV20-1 with TRBJ2-3; TRBD2 matches 10 bases. Germline V gene sequence: CDR1 DFQATT, CDR2 SNEGSKA (reference sequence). The CDR3 has 15 residues.

The CDR3, as DNA: TGTGCCAGCACCTCTCCCAGAGGCCCTGGGAATTCACCCCTCCACTTT. Its translation: CASTSPRGPGNSPLHF. The chain links TRBV12-3 or TRBV12-4 to TRBJ1-6; D remains ambiguous. Trimming took 7 bases from V and 7 from J, leaving 20 bases between them. The CDR3 consists of 16 residues.

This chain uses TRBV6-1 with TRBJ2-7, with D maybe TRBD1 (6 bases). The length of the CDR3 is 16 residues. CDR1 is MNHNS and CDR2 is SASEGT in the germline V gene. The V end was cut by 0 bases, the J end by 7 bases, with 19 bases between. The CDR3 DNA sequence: TGTGCCAGCAGTGAAGCCTCTCCGGGACACTGGGATGAGCAGTACTTC. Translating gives CASSEASPGHWDEQYF.